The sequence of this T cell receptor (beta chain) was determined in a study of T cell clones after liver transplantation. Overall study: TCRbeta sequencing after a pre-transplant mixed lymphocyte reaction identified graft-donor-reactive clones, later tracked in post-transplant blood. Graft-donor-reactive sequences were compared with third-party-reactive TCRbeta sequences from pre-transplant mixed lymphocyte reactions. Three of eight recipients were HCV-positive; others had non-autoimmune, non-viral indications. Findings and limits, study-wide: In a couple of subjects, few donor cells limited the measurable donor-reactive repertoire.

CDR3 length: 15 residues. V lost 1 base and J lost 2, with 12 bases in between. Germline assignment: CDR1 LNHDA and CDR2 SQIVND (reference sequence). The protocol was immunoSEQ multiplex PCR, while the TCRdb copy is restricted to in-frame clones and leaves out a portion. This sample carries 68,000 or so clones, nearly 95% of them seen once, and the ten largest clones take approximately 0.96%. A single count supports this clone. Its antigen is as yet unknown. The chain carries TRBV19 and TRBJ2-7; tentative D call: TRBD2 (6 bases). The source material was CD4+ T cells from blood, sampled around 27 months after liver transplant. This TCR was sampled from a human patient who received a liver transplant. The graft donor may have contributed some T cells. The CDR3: CASSIALAPTYEQYF. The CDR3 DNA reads TGTGCCAGTAGTATAGCTCTAGCGCCTACCTACGAGCAGTACTTC.